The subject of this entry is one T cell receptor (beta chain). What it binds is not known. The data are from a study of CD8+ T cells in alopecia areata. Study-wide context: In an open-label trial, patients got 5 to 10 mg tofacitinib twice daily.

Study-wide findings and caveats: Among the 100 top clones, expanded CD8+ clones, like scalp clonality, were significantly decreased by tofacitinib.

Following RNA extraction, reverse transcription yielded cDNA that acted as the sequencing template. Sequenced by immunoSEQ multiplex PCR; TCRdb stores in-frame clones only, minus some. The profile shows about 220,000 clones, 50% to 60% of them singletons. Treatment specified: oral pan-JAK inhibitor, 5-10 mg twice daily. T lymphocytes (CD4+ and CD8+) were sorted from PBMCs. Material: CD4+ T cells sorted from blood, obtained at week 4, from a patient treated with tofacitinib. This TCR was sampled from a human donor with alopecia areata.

CDR3: CSVEDKGRNYGYTF. CDR3 DNA sequence: TGCAGCGTTGAAGATAAGGGACGAAACTATGGCTACACCTTC. The chain joins TRBV29-1 to TRBJ1-2; TRBD1 might be the D (5 bases). Trimming stripped 0 bases from V and 2 bases from J, with 10 bases between. This CDR3 contains 14 residues. CDR1 is SQVTM, CDR2 ANQGSEA, per germline.